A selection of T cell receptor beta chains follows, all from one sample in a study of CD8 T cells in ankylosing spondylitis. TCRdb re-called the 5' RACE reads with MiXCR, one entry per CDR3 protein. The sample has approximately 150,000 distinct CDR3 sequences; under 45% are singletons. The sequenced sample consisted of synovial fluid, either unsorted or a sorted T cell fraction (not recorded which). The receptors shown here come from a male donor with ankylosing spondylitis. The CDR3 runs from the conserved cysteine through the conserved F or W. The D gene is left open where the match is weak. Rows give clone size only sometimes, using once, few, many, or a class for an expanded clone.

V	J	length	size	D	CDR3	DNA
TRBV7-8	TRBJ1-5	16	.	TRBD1	CASSPLAGTGVQPQHF	TGTGCCAGCAGCCCCTTGGCAGGGACAGGGGTCCAGCCCCAGCATTTT
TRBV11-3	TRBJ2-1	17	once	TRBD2	CASSDGTSGRTYNEQFF	TGTGCCAGCAGCGACGGGACTAGCGGGAGAACTTACAATGAGCAGTTCTTC
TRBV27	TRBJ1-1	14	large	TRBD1	CASSIQGAVGEAFF	TGTGCCAGCAGTATTCAGGGGGCAGTGGGGGAAGCTTTCTTT
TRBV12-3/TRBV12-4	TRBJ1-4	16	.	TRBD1	CASTRTGLATNEKLFF	TGTGCCAGCACCAGGACAGGGCTCGCAACTAATGAAAAACTGTTTTTT
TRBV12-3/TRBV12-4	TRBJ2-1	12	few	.	CASSLWGHEQFF	TGTGCCAGCAGTTTATGGGGGCATGAGCAGTTCTTC
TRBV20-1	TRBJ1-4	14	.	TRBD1	CSAKQGADAEKLFF	TGCAGTGCCAAACAGGGGGCGGATGCTGAAAAACTGTTTTTT
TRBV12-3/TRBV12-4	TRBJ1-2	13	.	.	CASSPGGGAGYTF	TGTGCCAGCAGCCCCGGAGGGGGAGCGGGCTACACCTTC
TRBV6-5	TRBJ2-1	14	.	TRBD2	CASSYGGGYNEQFF	TGTGCCAGCAGTTACGGCGGGGGCTACAATGAGCAGTTCTTC
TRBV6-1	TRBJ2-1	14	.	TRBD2	CASSDETSSNEQFF	TGTGCCAGCAGTGACGAGACTAGCAGCAATGAGCAGTTCTTC
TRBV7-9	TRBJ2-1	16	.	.	CASSLGTGTLYNEQFF	TGTGCCAGCAGCCTGGGGACCGGGACACTTTACAATGAGCAGTTCTTC
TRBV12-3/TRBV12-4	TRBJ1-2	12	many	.	CASTDSIYGYTF	TGTGCCAGCACCGATTCAATCTATGGCTACACCTTC
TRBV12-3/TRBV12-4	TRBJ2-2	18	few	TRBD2	CASSLWASGNRNTGELFF	TGTGCCAGCAGTTTGTGGGCTAGCGGGAATCGGAACACCGGGGAGCTGTTTTTT
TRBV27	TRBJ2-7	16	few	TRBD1	CASSLTGTGGLNEQYF	TGTGCCAGCAGTTTAACCGGGACAGGGGGCTTGAACGAGCAGTACTTC
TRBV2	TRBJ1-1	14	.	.	CASSAGTPRTEAFF	TGTGCCAGCAGTGCTGGGACTCCGCGCACTGAAGCTTTCTTT
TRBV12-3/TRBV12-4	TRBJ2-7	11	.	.	CASSLWYEQYF	TGTGCCAGCAGTTTATGGTACGAGCAGTACTTC
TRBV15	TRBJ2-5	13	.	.	CATSRDLLPSQYF	TGTGCCACCAGCAGAGATCTCCTACCCTCCCAGTACTTC
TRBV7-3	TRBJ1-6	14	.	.	CASSLFAGDSPLHF	TGTGCCAGCAGCTTATTTGCAGGGGATTCACCCCTCCACTTT
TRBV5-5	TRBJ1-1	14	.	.	CASSYRDLNTEAFF	TGTGCCAGCAGCTACCGGGACCTGAACACTGAAGCTTTCTTT
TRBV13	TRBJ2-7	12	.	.	CASSSTDYEQYF	TGTGCCAGCAGCTCGACAGACTACGAGCAGTACTTC
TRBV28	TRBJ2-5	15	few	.	CASSLVQTAQETQYF	TGTGCCAGCAGTTTAGTACAGACAGCGCAAGAGACCCAGTACTTC
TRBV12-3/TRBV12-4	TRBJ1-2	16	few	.	CASSSYGRDPNYGYTF	TGTGCCAGCAGTTCCTACGGAAGAGATCCTAACTATGGCTACACCTTC
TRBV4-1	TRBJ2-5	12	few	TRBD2	CASSRGGETQYF	TGCGCCAGCAGCCGGGGGGGAGAGACCCAGTACTTC
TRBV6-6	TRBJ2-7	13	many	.	CASSYSAGYEQYF	TGTGCCAGCAGTTACTCGGCGGGCTACGAGCAGTACTTC
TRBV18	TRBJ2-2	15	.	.	CASSRIRGNTGELFF	TGTGCCAGCTCACGAATCAGGGGAAACACCGGGGAGCTGTTTTTT
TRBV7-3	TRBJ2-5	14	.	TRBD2	CASSLAGGFGTQYF	TGTGCCAGCAGCTTGGCGGGGGGGTTCGGGACCCAGTACTTC
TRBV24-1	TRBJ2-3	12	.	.	CATSDYGDTQYF	TGTGCCACCAGTGATTACGGAGATACGCAGTATTTT
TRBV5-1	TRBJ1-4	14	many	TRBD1	CASREDRVTEKLFF	TGCGCCAGCAGAGAGGACAGGGTCACCGAAAAACTGTTTTTT
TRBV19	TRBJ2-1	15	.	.	CASSTGYWGANEQFF	TGTGCCAGTAGTACAGGGTATTGGGGTGCGAATGAGCAGTTCTTC
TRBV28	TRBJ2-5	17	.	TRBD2	CASSFLSSGGTQETQYF	TGTGCCAGCAGTTTCCTCTCTAGCGGGGGGACCCAAGAGACCCAGTACTTC
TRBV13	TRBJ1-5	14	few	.	CASSFGQGRGPQHF	TGTGCCAGCAGCTTTGGCCAGGGAAGGGGGCCCCAGCATTTT
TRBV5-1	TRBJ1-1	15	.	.	CASSLGQNLNTEAFF	TGCGCCAGCAGCTTGGGGCAGAACCTAAACACTGAAGCTTTCTTT
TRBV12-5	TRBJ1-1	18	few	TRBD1	CASGPGGQGTEQNTEAFF	TGTGCTAGTGGGCCGGGGGGACAGGGGACGGAACAGAACACTGAAGCTTTCTTT
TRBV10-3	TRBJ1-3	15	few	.	CAISEEWASGNTIYF	TGTGCCATCAGTGAGGAGTGGGCCTCTGGAAACACCATATATTTT
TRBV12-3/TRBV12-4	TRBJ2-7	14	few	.	CASSFGITSYEQYF	TGTGCCAGCAGTTTCGGGATAACCTCCTACGAGCAGTACTTC
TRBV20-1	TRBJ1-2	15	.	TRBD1	CSARDPGQGDYGYTF	TGCAGTGCTAGAGATCCGGGACAGGGAGACTATGGCTACACCTTC
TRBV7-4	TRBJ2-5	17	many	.	CASIDPMVQRPFLTQYF	TGTGCCAGCATCGATCCAATGGTGCAGCGACCTTTTCTGACCCAGTACTTC
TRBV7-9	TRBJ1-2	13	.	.	CASRIDLNYGYTF	TGTGCCAGCAGAATTGACTTAAACTATGGCTACACCTTC
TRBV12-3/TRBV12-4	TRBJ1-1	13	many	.	CASSPGRSTEAFF	TGTGCCAGCAGCCCTGGGCGCAGCACTGAAGCTTTCTTT
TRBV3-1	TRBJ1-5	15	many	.	CASSQGGLNNQPQHF	TGTGCCAGCAGCCAAGGAGGACTCAACAATCAGCCCCAGCATTTT
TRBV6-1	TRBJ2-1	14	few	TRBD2	CAGSGLADHNEQFF	TGTGCCGGATCGGGACTAGCGGATCACAATGAGCAGTTCTTC
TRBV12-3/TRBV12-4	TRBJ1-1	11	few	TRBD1	CASRRQGEAFF	TGTGCCAGCAGGCGACAGGGTGAAGCTTTCTTT
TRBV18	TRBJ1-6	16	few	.	CASSPTTPRHNSPLHF	TGTGCCAGCTCACCTACCACCCCTCGGCATAATTCACCCCTCCACTTT